This TCR beta chain came from a study of identifying expanded T cells in peripheral blood. Turning to this clone: Its target is not known.

Repertoires were generated with immunoSEQ multiplex PCR, while TCRdb's copy carries only in-frame clones and drops some. The sample consists of about 100,000 clones, around 85% of them appearing once. Study observations and caveats: Across healthy donors, higher total template counts meant significantly greater two-week count variance. Technical replicates showed roughly 1.2 changed clones; two weeks roughly 16; four weeks 19.

Germline V lookup: CDR1 SGHTA, CDR2 FQGNSA. This CDR3 contains 15 residues. The V end was cut by 1 base, the J end by 9 bases, with 15 bases between. No infections or other immune events were documented during collection. The chain couples TRBV7-2 to TRBJ2-2; D gene ambiguous. The sequence was obtained from a person aged 18 to 70 in good health. Sequenced input: blood. The CDR3 region has the DNA TGTGCCAGCAGCTTAGTTGGGCAGCCAAGGCGGGAGCTGTTTTTT. Translated, it gives CASSLVGQPRRELFF.